The next 19 T cell receptor beta chains were all read from a single sample in a study of control samples from healthy donors and cancer patients. Using immunoSEQ multiplex PCR, the repertoire was profiled, and TCRdb retains in-frame clones only, with some absent. This sample carries around 150,000 clones, about 90% of them seen once, and the ten largest clones take about 12%. The material sequenced was blood. The source is a young man in good health.

This sequence joins TRBV20-1 and TRBJ2-5, with D unresolved. The CDR3 is 11 amino acids. The germline V and J ends were trimmed by 3 bases and 5 bases, with 7 bases remaining between them. CDR1 DFQATT and CDR2 SNEGSKA come from the germline V gene (reference sequence). As DNA, the CDR3 is TGCAGTGCTAGTTTAAGGGAGACCCAGTACTTC. Residues: CSASLRETQYF.

The CDR3 DNA reads TGTGCCATCTCGGGCCACGGGGTAGGGGAGAATACGCAGTATTTT. Translation: CAISGHGVGENTQYF. The chain couples TRBV10-3 to TRBJ2-3, with D perhaps matching TRBD1 or TRBD2 (5 bases each). The length of the CDR3 is 15 residues. Deletions cut 8 bases from V and 7 bases from J, with 22 bases between. Germline values: CDR1 ENHRY, CDR2 SYGVKD.

V and J are TRBV7-3 and TRBJ2-1; 7 bases agree with TRBD2. J was trimmed by 5 bases and V by 4 bases; bases with no gene match: 8. The length of the CDR3 is 15 residues. Per the germline V gene, CDR1 is SGHTA and CDR2 is FQGTGA. The CDR3 loop is CASSSGAGDHNEQFF. The DNA of the CDR3 is TGTGCCAGCAGCTCAGGCGCGGGGGATCACAATGAGCAGTTCTTC.

J is TRBJ2-7 and V is TRBV5-4; a possible D gene is TRBD2 (5 bases). The CDR3 runs 15 residues. Between the trimmed V and J ends, which lost 3 bases and 3 bases, there was a span of 16 bases. In germline, CDR1 is SGHNT, CDR2 YYREEE (reference sequence). The CDR3 reads CASSSRSGTYYEQYF. The CDR3 region has the DNA TGTGCCAGCAGCTCCCGGTCGGGAACCTACTACGAGCAGTACTTC.

The J gene is TRBJ2-2, the V gene TRBV19; D unresolved. Germline V gene data show CDR1 as LNHDA and CDR2 as SQIVND (reference sequence). The V and J ends lost 1 base and 2 bases respectively, with 5 bases between them. CDR3 length: 14 residues. The CDR3: CASSIALNTGELFF. Here the CDR3 DNA reads TGTGCCAGTAGTATAGCGCTTAACACCGGGGAGCTGTTTTTT.

This chain links TRBV28 with TRBJ2-2, with a weak D call TRBD2 (5 bases). Germline V lookup: CDR1 MDHEN, CDR2 SYDVKM. This CDR3 has 16 residues. V lost 7 bases and J 0 bases, leaving 15 bases between the germline ends. The CDR3 region is CASKPPGKTNTGELFF. DNA of the CDR3: TGTGCCAGCAAACCACCCGGGAAAACGAACACCGGGGAGCTGTTTTTT.

The CDR3 region is CASSGAGYTF. As DNA, the CDR3 is TGTGCCAGCAGCGGTGCCGGCTACACCTTC. The chain employs TRBV3-1 (or the pseudogene TRBV3-2) and TRBJ1-2, with unresolved D. The V gene lost 5 bases and the J gene lost 8 bases, with 6 bases spanning the gap. This CDR3 contains 10 residues. Per the germline V gene, CDR1 is LGHDT and CDR2 is YNNKEL (reference sequence).

This chain links TRBV4-1 with TRBJ2-5; 10 nucleotides match TRBD1. Germline V gene lookup returns CDR1 MGHRA and CDR2 YSYEKL. The CDR3 is 16 amino acids. V shed 5 bases, J shed 1 base, and the junction held 7 bases outside the gene matches. In nucleotides, the CDR3 is TGCGCCAGCAGCGCGACGACAGGGGGCAGCCAAGAGACCCAGTACTTC. As protein: CASSATTGGSQETQYF.

The gene calls are TRBV24-1 and TRBJ2-4; 7 bases map to TRBD1. The CDR3 runs to 12 residues. From germline, CDR1 is KGHDR and CDR2 SFDVKD. J was trimmed by 11 bases and V by 7 bases; bases with no gene match: 7. For the CDR3, the DNA is TGTGCCACCAGGGGGGACCAGGGGGTTCAGTACTTC. This gives the protein CATRGDQGVQYF.

This chain connects TRBV7-8 to TRBJ1-5; D is ambiguous. The CDR3 totals 14 residues. Germline CDR1 reads SGHVS; CDR2 reads FQNEAQ. Deletions cut 1 base from V and 4 bases from J, with 8 bases between. The CDR3 bases are TGTGCCAGCAGCTTAGAGATCTTGAATCAGCCCCAGCATTTT. Encoded protein: CASSLEILNQPQHF.

V is TRBV6-5 and J is TRBJ1-5, with D maybe TRBD1 (5 bases). The V gene lost 6 bases and the J gene lost 0 bases, with 9 bases spanning the gap. The germline V gene encodes CDR1 MNHEY and CDR2 SVGAGI. CDR3 size: 14 residues. The CDR3 nucleotides read TGTGCCAGCAGGGGACTCGATAGCAATCAGCCCCAGCATTTT. It codes for CASRGLDSNQPQHF.

The chain links TRBV18 to TRBJ1-2, with D possibly being TRBD1 (5 bases). The CDR3 runs 16 residues. Trimming took off 3 bases at V and 5 bases at J, with 19 bases between the two ends. The germline gives CDR1 KGHSH, CDR2 LQKENI. The CDR3 DNA is TGTGCCAGCTCACCGCAGGAGCAGGGCTTTCTATATGGCTACACCTTC. Translated: CASSPQEQGFLYGYTF.

The count of this clone is one. The chain is built from TRBV18 and TRBJ2-7; D possibly corresponds to TRBD1 (6 bases). The CDR3 contains 15 residues. V was shortened by 8 bases and J by 4 bases, with 21 bases between the two germline ends. Germline CDR1 KGHSH, CDR2 LQKENI. The CDR3 DNA is TGTGCCAGCACCGGGCAACAGGGACCCCTATACGAGCAGTACTTC. It codes for CASTGQQGPLYEQYF.

The sample holds one count of this clone. The chain links TRBV5-6 to TRBJ1-5; D uncertain. The CDR3 sequence is 14 residues long. Germline CDR1 SGHDT, CDR2 YYEEEE. The V gene lost 1 base and the J gene lost 3 bases, with 8 bases spanning the gap. The CDR3 coding sequence is TGTGCCAGCAGCTTGTGGCAGCCCAATCAGCCCCAGCATTTT. It specifies CASSLWQPNQPQHF.

The J gene is TRBJ1-6, the V gene TRBV10-3, with D unresolved. Trimming left V 10 bases short and J 0 bases short, with 7 bases between. The CDR3 spans 13 residues. Per germline, CDR1 ENHRY and CDR2 SYGVKD. CDR3: CATSSSYNSPLHF. In DNA form, the CDR3 reads TGTGCCACCTCCAGCTCCTATAATTCACCCCTCCACTTT.

The CDR3 loop reads CASSRIEGLGTYEQYF. CDR3 DNA: TGCGCCAGCAGCCGTATTGAGGGACTAGGAACCTACGAGCAGTACTTC. The chain combines TRBV4-1 with TRBJ2-7, with TRBD2 identical over 8 bases. J lost 2 bases, V lost 4 bases, and 10 bases had no gene match. The CDR3 is 16 residues long. Germline V CDR1 and CDR2: MGHRA, YSYEKL.

This clone was observed a handful of times. V is TRBV6-1 and J is TRBJ2-7; D may be TRBD1 or TRBD2 (5 bases each). V shed 0 bases and J shed 5 bases, with 14 bases lying between them. There are 15 residues in the CDR3. Germline CDR1 MNHNS, CDR2 SASEGT. The CDR3 DNA sequence: TGTGCCAGCAGTGAAGCGTTCGGGACGAGGAACGAGCAGTACTTC. Translated, it gives CASSEAFGTRNEQYF.

The J gene is TRBJ1-5, the V gene TRBV28; 8 nucleotides agree with TRBD1. Trimming removed 2 bases from V and 6 bases from J; junction bases left unmatched: 6. Germline CDR1 reads MDHEN; CDR2 reads SYDVKM. The CDR3 has 15 amino acids. CDR3 protein: CASSLQGARGQPQHF. CDR3 DNA sequence: TGTGCCAGCAGTTTACAGGGGGCGAGGGGTCAGCCCCAGCATTTT.

This chain connects TRBV14 to TRBJ2-1, with D hard to call. Trimming stripped 4 bases from V and 12 bases from J, with 10 bases between. The germline gives CDR1 SGHDN, CDR2 FVKESK. The CDR3 runs 11 residues. CDR3 protein: CASSPGSRQFF. In DNA form, the CDR3 reads TGTGCCAGCAGCCCTGGCTCGAGGCAGTTCTTC.